These 32 T cell receptor beta chains were sequenced from one sample in a study of blood T cells in healthy people across ages. It was with a sample-barcoded 5' primer and a J-beta primer mix that a second PCR of roughly 7 to 12 cycles was run. TCRdb redid the calling of the 5' RACE reads with MiXCR, one entry per CDR3 protein. The data show 700,000 to 950,000 distinct CDR3 sequences, with roughly 64% seen just once and approximately 23% held by the top ten. Sequencing used blood. The receptors derive from a man aged 30 to 39 in good health.

V is TRBV6-2 or TRBV6-3 and J is TRBJ2-3; the D is unclear. Trimming removed 7 bases at V and 2 bases at J, with 4 bases between. The CDR3 extends over 11 amino acids. CDR1 is MNHEY, CDR2 SVGEGT, per germline. The CDR3 region has the DNA TGTGCCAGCACCCACACAGATACGCAGTATTTT. Encoded protein: CASTHTDTQYF.

The chain combines TRBV7-2 with TRBJ2-5, with a possible D match to TRBD2 (6 bases). Near its end, the DNA agrees better with TRBJ2-7, so the J call may be wrong. CDR3 length: 17 amino acids. CDR1 is SGHTA and CDR2 is FQGNSA in the germline V gene. The DNA for the CDR3 is TGTGCCAGCAGCTTATATTCCGCCAGACTAGGAGCCTACGAGCAGTACTTC. It codes for CASSLYSARLGAYEQYF.

The J gene is TRBJ2-3, the V gene TRBV9; D ambiguous. The germline V gene has CDR1 SGDLS and CDR2 YYNGEE. Trimming cost V 0 bases and J 4 bases, with 12 bases left between them. The CDR3 runs to 15 residues. DNA for the CDR3: TGTGCCAGCAGCGTAGGGCCAACCCCGCCAGATACGCAGTATTTT. Its translation: CASSVGPTPPDTQYF.

This chain connects TRBV27 to TRBJ1-5; 8 nucleotides match TRBD1. This CDR3 spans 14 amino acids. CDR1 and CDR2 from the germline V gene are MNHEY and SMNVEV (reference sequence). Trimming at V came to 4 bases and at J to 7 bases, leaving 6 bases not matched to a gene. CDR3 amino acids: CASSSLDRGQPQHF. As DNA, the CDR3 is TGTGCCAGCAGTTCGCTCGACAGGGGCCAGCCCCAGCATTTT.

This clonotype was seen only a few times. This chain uses TRBV20-1 with TRBJ2-7; weak D call: TRBD2 (7 bases). The DNA end lines up better with TRBJ2-5; the J call may be wrong. Germline V lookup: CDR1 DFQATT, CDR2 SNEGSKA (reference sequence). The CDR3 runs to 14 residues. This CDR3 reads CSARVQGRVETQYF. CDR3 in DNA: TGCAGTGCTAGAGTTCAGGGGAGGGTAGAGACCCAGTACTTC.

J is TRBJ1-5 and V is TRBV6-2 or TRBV6-3; D gene uncertain. CDR3 length: 13 amino acids. V lost 8 bases and J lost 5, with 13 bases in between. The V gene's germline CDR1 is MNHEY and CDR2 SVGEGT. CDR3 nucleotides: TGTGCCAGCCAAAGCCGAGACCATCAGCCCCAGCATTTT. Its translation is CASQSRDHQPQHF.

This clonotype was seen a few times. V is TRBV20-1 and J is TRBJ2-7; D remains unclear. The CDR3 has 13 residues. Trimming removed 5 bases from V and 3 bases from J, with 14 bases in between. Germline V gene lookup returns CDR1 DFQATT and CDR2 SNEGSKA (reference sequence). The CDR3 is CSASATLDYEQYF. CDR3 nucleotide sequence: TGCAGTGCTTCCGCTACACTGGACTACGAGCAGTACTTC.

V gene TRBV28 combines with J gene TRBJ2-1, with TRBD1 as a possible D gene (5 bases). V was pared by 8 bases and J by 7 bases, with 9 bases between. The germline V gene has CDR1 MDHEN and CDR2 SYDVKM. This CDR3 comprises 11 residues. CDR3 sequence: CASPQGNEQFF. For the CDR3, the DNA is TGTGCCAGCCCTCAGGGTAATGAGCAGTTCTTC.

This chain links TRBV5-1 with TRBJ2-3; D perhaps matches TRBD2 (6 bases). V lost 2 bases and J 5 bases, leaving 12 bases between the germline ends. The CDR3 sequence is 14 residues long. The germline CDR1 and CDR2 sequences are SGHRS and YFSETQ. CDR3 sequence: CASSFPAEGDTQYF. The CDR3 DNA sequence: TGCGCCAGCAGCTTTCCGGCGGAGGGAGATACGCAGTATTTT. The complete variable domain, with remaining parts taken from reference TRBV5-1 and TRBJ2-3, reads KAGVTQTPRYLIKTRGQQVTLSCSPISGHRSVSWYQQTPGQGLQFLFEYFSETQRNKGNFPGRFSGRQFSNSRSEMNVSTLELGDSALYLCASSFPAEGDTQYFGPGTRLTVL.

The chain is built from TRBV6-1 and TRBJ1-1, with D maybe TRBD1 (5 bases). Trimming took 0 bases from V and 1 from J, leaving 9 bases between them. CDR3 length equals 15 residues. The germline V gene encodes CDR1 MNHNS and CDR2 SASEGT. CDR3 sequence reads: CASSEAPGTNTEAFF. The CDR3 DNA reads as TGTGCCAGCAGTGAAGCGCCAGGGACGAACACTGAAGCTTTCTTT.

This rearrangement joins TRBV12-3 or TRBV12-4 to TRBJ1-4, with 7 bases fitting TRBD1. The ends lost 6 bases at V and 4 bases at J; junction bases unmatched: 14. The CDR3 spans 17 residues. CDR3 nucleotides: TGTGCCAGCAGCTGGGGGGAGGGGGCGCGCGGTAATGAAAAACTGTTTTTT. Translation gives CASSWGEGARGNEKLFF.

The V and J genes are TRBV6-5 and TRBJ1-2, with D maybe TRBD1 (6 bases). The V end lost 6 bases, the J end lost 3 bases, and 8 bases lay between the germline ends. Germline-derived CDR1 and CDR2 are MNHEY and SVGAGI. The CDR3 length is 12 residues. CDR3 DNA: TGTGCCAGCAGGACAGGTGACTATGGCTACACCTTC. It codes for CASRTGDYGYTF.

For this clonotype: A read error may explain this, as a much larger clone is one base away. The chain is built from TRBV3-1 and TRBJ2-6; TRBD1 is a possible D gene (5 bases). V gave up 7 bases and J gave up 0 bases, with 10 bases separating them. The CDR3 totals 15 residues. Germline CDR1 LGHDT, CDR2 YNNKEL (reference sequence). CDR3 in amino acids: CASTLDSSGANVLTF. The CDR3 coding sequence is TGTGCCAGCACCTTAGACAGCTCTGGGGCCAACGTCCTGACTTTC.

The chain is built from TRBV20-1 and TRBJ2-5; D is unclear. The CDR3 runs 15 residues. Trimming took off 0 bases at V and 0 bases at J, with 11 bases between the two ends. CDR1 and CDR2 (germline): DFQATT, SNEGSKA (reference sequence). The chain's CDR3 is CSARDLDSYQETQYF. In DNA, the CDR3 is TGCAGTGCTAGAGATCTTGACTCCTACCAAGAGACCCAGTACTTC.

The chain recombines TRBV3-1 with TRBJ1-1; D remains ambiguous. The germline V gene encodes CDR1 LGHDT and CDR2 YNNKEL (reference sequence). V gave up 1 base and J gave up 4 bases, with 10 bases separating them. The CDR3 is 14 amino acids. The CDR3 sequence is CASSQVLESTEAFF. CDR3 nucleotides: TGTGCCAGCAGCCAAGTACTTGAGTCCACTGAAGCTTTCTTT.

This chain connects TRBV20-1 to TRBJ2-7; D is uncertain. The V end lost 3 bases, the J end lost 7 bases, and 19 bases lay between the germline ends. The CDR3 length is 14 residues. The V gene's germline CDR1 is DFQATT and CDR2 SNEGSKA (reference sequence). The chain's CDR3 is CSARNSQSLGEQYF. The CDR3 nucleotides read TGCAGTGCTAGGAACAGCCAGTCTTTAGGGGAGCAGTACTTC.

The gene calls are TRBV16 and TRBJ2-6; D not resolved. The CDR3 consists of 17 residues. Trimming shortened V by 6 bases and J by 0 bases, and 15 bases separated the two germline ends. Germline V gene data show CDR1 as KGHSY and CDR2 as FQNENV. Here the CDR3 reads CASRVVDFDSGANVLTF. In DNA form, the CDR3 reads TGTGCCAGCAGGGTGGTCGATTTCGACTCTGGGGCCAACGTCCTGACTTTC.

This clonotype has only one observation. V is TRBV5-6 and J is TRBJ2-1; D possibly corresponds to TRBD1 (8 bases). Deletions cut 4 bases from V and 11 bases from J, with 25 bases between. Germline V CDR1 and CDR2: SGHDT, YYEEEE. The CDR3 has 16 residues. CDR3 sequence (DNA): TGTGCCAGCAGCCTATCCGACAGGGGAAGGACTAGTAAGCAGTTCTTC. Its protein product is CASSLSDRGRTSKQFF.

The chain is built from TRBV7-9 and TRBJ2-5; D assignment may be TRBD1 or TRBD2 (5 bases each). This CDR3 is 12 amino acids long. Germline values: CDR1 SEHNR, CDR2 FQNEAQ (reference sequence). Trimming cost V 8 bases and J 11 bases, with 18 bases left between them. CDR3 region: CASRGTPNEQYF. The CDR3 DNA follows: TGTGCCAGCCGTGGGACCCCGAATGAGCAGTACTTC. The full variable domain, in which reference TRBV7-9 and TRBJ2-5 provide the parts outside the CDR3, is DTGVSQNPRHKITKRGQNVTFRCDPISEHNRLYWYRQTLGQGPEFLTYFQNEAQLEKSRLLSDRFSAERPKGSFSTLEIQRTEQGDSAMYLCASRGTPNEQYFGPGTRLLVL.

There are a few counts of this clonotype. This chain links TRBV6-5 with TRBJ1-4, with D possibly matching TRBD1 (5 bases). The germline V gene has CDR1 MNHEY and CDR2 SVGAGI. The CDR3 extends over 15 amino acids. Trimming cost V 0 bases and J 12 bases, with 17 bases left between them. The CDR3 sequence is CASSYSGTAIVELFF. The CDR3 DNA reads TGTGCCAGCAGTTACTCAGGGACGGCGATAGTGGAACTGTTTTTT.

The CDR3 loop is CASSLEGGGGNEQFF. CDR3 bases: TGTGCCAGCAGCTTAGAGGGCGGGGGGGGCAATGAGCAGTTCTTC. The chain uses TRBV7-2 and TRBJ2-1, with 9 nucleotides matching TRBD2. Germline V gene data show CDR1 as SGHTA and CDR2 as FQGNSA. The J segment lost 6 bases and the V segment lost 1 base, leaving 4 bases of the junction unmatched. The CDR3 is 15 amino acids. Full variable domain (outside the CDR3, taken from reference TRBV7-2 and TRBJ2-1): GAGVSQSPSNKVTEKGKDVELRCDPISGHTALYWYRQSLGQGLEFLIYFQGNSAPDKSGLPSDRFSAERTGGSVSTLTIQRTQQEDSAVYLCASSLEGGGGNEQFFGPGTRLTVL.

This clonotype was seen a handful of times. The chain is built from TRBV29-1 and TRBJ2-7; possibly TRBD1 for D (5 bases). CDR3 length: 12 residues. Germline V lookup: CDR1 SQVTM, CDR2 ANQGSEA. Deletions cut 7 bases from V and 0 bases from J, with 10 bases between. The CDR3 is CSAEDNSYEQYF. The DNA of the CDR3 is TGCAGCGCAGAGGACAACTCCTACGAGCAGTACTTC.

The gene calls are TRBV6-2 or TRBV6-3 and TRBJ1-2, with D perhaps TRBD1 (6 bases). Per germline, CDR1 MNHEY and CDR2 SVGEGT. CDR3 size: 14 residues. Trimming stripped 0 bases from V and 8 bases from J, with 13 bases between. The chain's CDR3 is CASSYSSGGKGYTF. DNA of the CDR3: TGTGCCAGCAGTTACTCGTCCGGGGGCAAGGGCTACACCTTC.

The chain combines TRBV7-2 with TRBJ1-5, with no clear D. The V end was cut by 4 bases, the J end by 0 bases, with 16 bases between. There are 17 residues in the CDR3. The germline gives CDR1 SGHTA, CDR2 FQGNSA. This CDR3 is CASSSVSGEYSNQPQHF. In DNA form, the CDR3 reads TGTGCCAGCAGCTCGGTGTCCGGAGAATATAGCAATCAGCCCCAGCATTTT.

The rearrangement links TRBV6-6 to TRBJ2-3; D not certain. The CDR3 runs to 14 residues. V lost 5 bases and J lost 2, with 11 bases in between. Per germline, CDR1 MNHNY and CDR2 SVGAGI (reference sequence). The CDR3 DNA follows: TGTGCCAGCAGTCCGTCGACCGACACAGATACGCAGTATTTT. Translation gives CASSPSTDTDTQYF.

V usage is TRBV24-1 and J usage is TRBJ2-5; D is unclear. Looked up from germline, CDR1 is KGHDR and CDR2 is SFDVKD. Trimming removed 2 bases at V and 3 bases at J, with 6 bases between. The CDR3 is 13 residues long. CDR3 loop: CATSDSNKETQYF. DNA of the CDR3: TGTGCCACCAGTGATTCGAACAAAGAGACCCAGTACTTC.

This clonotype has only a few counts. The chain links TRBV5-1 to TRBJ2-5, with D perhaps TRBD1 or TRBD2 (5 bases each). CDR1 and CDR2 (germline): SGHRS, YFSETQ. V lost 0 bases and J 3 bases, leaving 15 bases between the germline ends. The CDR3 consists of 16 residues. The CDR3 protein is CASSLGSGNGEETQYF. The DNA of the CDR3 is TGCGCCAGCAGCTTGGGATCAGGGAACGGGGAAGAGACCCAGTACTTC.

The rearrangement joins TRBV5-1 to TRBJ2-5; 10 positions match TRBD2. J was trimmed by 2 bases and V by 5 bases; bases with no gene match: 9. The CDR3 spans 16 residues. Germline-derived CDR1 and CDR2 are SGHRS and YFSETQ. CDR3 residues: CASRLPSGSGQETQYF. The CDR3 bases are TGCGCCAGCAGGTTGCCTAGCGGGAGTGGACAAGAGACCCAGTACTTC.

In its sample, this clonotype was seen once. The rearrangement joins TRBV7-2 to TRBJ2-5; no clear D gene. Per germline, CDR1 SGHTA and CDR2 FQGNSA. V lost 4 bases and J 11 bases, leaving 5 bases between the germline ends. The CDR3 sequence is 9 residues long. CDR3 DNA: TGTGCCAGCAGCTCCCCTCAGTACTTC. Protein sequence: CASSSPQYF.

A few counts support this clonotype. The chain recombines TRBV28 with TRBJ2-5, with D tentatively TRBD2 (5 bases). V gave up 2 bases and J gave up 11 bases, with 9 bases separating them. Germline values: CDR1 MDHEN, CDR2 SYDVKM. The CDR3 totals 11 residues. CDR3 DNA: TGTGCCAGCAGTTTAAGTTGGGAGCAGTACTTC. This gives the protein CASSLSWEQYF. The full variable domain, with the rest looked up from reference TRBV28 and TRBJ2-5, is DVKVTQSSRYLVKRTGEKVFLECVQDMDHENMFWYRQDPGLGLRLIYFSYDVKMKEKGDIPEGYSVSREKKERFSLILESASTNQTSMYLCASSLSWEQYFGPGTRLLVL.

The chain carries TRBV20-1 and TRBJ2-1; D is perhaps TRBD1 or TRBD2 (5 bases each). Germline V gene data show CDR1 as DFQATT and CDR2 as SNEGSKA (reference sequence). Deletions cut 5 bases from V and 6 bases from J, with 11 bases between. The CDR3 has 12 residues. The CDR3 reads CSALLGVNEQFF. The DNA of the CDR3 is TGCAGTGCTTTGTTGGGGGTCAATGAGCAGTTCTTC.

The V gene is TRBV20-1, the J gene TRBJ2-1, with 9 bases fitting TRBD2. Germline assignment: CDR1 DFQATT and CDR2 SNEGSKA (reference sequence). This CDR3 has 14 amino acids. V gave up 0 bases and J gave up 4 bases; unmatched junction bases: 1. Here the CDR3 reads CSARERGGYNEQFF. In DNA form, the CDR3 reads TGCAGTGCTAGAGAGCGGGGGGGGTACAATGAGCAGTTCTTC.